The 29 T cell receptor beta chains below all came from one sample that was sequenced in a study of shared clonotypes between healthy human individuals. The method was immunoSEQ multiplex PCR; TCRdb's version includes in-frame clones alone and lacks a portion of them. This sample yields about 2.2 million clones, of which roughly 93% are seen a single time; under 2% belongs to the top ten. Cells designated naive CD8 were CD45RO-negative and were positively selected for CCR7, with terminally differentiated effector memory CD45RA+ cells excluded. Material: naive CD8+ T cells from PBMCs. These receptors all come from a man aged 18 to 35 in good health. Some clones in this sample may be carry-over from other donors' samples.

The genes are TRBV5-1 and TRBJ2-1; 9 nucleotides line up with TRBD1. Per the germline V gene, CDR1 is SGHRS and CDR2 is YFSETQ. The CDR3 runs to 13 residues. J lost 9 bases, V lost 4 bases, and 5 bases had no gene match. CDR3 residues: CASSTDRGFEQFF. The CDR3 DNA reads TGCGCCAGCAGCACTGACAGGGGGTTTGAGCAGTTCTTC.

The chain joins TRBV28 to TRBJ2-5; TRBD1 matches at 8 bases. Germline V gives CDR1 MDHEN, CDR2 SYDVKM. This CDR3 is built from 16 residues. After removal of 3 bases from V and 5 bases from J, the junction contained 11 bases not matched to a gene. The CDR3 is CASSLETGDVRETQYF. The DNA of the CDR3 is TGTGCCAGCAGTTTGGAGACAGGGGATGTTAGGGAGACCCAGTACTTC.

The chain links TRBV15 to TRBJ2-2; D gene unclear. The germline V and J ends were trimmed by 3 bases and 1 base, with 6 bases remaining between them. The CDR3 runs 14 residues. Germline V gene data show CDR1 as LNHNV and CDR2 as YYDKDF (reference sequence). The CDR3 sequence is CATSSRRNTGELFF. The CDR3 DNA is TGTGCCACCAGCAGCAGAAGGAACACCGGGGAGCTGTTTTTT.

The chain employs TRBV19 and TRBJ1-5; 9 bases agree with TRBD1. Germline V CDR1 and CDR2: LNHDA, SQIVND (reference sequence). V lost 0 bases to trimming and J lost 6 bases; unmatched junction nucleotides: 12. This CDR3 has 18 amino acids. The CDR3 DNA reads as TGTGCCAGTAGTATAGATTCGGGGACAGGGTTATTTTTTCAGCCCCAGCATTTT. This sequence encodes CASSIDSGTGLFFQPQHF.

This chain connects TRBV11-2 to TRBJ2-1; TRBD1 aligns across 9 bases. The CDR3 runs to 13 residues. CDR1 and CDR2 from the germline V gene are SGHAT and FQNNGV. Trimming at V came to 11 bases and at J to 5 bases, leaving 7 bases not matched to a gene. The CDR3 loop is CAGQGLPHNEQFF. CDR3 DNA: TGTGCCGGACAGGGGTTACCCCACAATGAGCAGTTCTTC.

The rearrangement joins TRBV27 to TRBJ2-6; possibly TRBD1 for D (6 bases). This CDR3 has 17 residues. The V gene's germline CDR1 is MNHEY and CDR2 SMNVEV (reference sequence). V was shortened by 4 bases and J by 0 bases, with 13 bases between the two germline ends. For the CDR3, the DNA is TGTGCCAGCAGTTCGGACAGAATTAACTCTGGGGCCAACGTCCTGACTTTC. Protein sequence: CASSSDRINSGANVLTF.

The chain's CDR3 is CASSQGNTGRNEQFF. CDR3 DNA sequence: TGCGCCAGCAGCCAAGGGAACACCGGTCGCAATGAGCAGTTCTTC. The J gene is TRBJ2-1, the V gene TRBV4-1; D gene uncertain. Deletions cut 1 base from V and 6 bases from J, with 13 bases between. This CDR3 has 15 amino acids. Germline V gives CDR1 MGHRA, CDR2 YSYEKL.

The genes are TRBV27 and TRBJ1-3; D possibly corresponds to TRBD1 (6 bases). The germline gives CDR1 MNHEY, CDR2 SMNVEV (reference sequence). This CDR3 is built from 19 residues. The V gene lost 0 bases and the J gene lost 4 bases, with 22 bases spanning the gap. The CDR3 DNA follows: TGTGCCAGCAGTTTATCGGCTTGGTCCGTAGGGGGAATAGGAAACACCATATATTTT. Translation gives CASSLSAWSVGGIGNTIYF.

The CDR3 region has the DNA TGCGCCAGCAGCCAAGATTTTTTTCGGGACAGCTCCTACAATGAGCAGTTCTTC. Its protein product is CASSQDFFRDSSYNEQFF. The chain combines TRBV4-3 with TRBJ2-1; TRBD1 matches at 7 bases. V lost 0 bases and J lost 0; bases outside the gene matches: 8. The CDR3 has 18 amino acids. Germline CDR1 LGHNA, CDR2 YSLEER.

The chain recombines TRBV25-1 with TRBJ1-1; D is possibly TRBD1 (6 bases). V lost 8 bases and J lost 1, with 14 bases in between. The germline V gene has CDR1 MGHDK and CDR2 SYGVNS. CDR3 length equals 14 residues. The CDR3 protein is CASWGPGTNTEAFF. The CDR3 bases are TGTGCCAGCTGGGGGCCAGGGACGAACACTGAAGCTTTCTTT.

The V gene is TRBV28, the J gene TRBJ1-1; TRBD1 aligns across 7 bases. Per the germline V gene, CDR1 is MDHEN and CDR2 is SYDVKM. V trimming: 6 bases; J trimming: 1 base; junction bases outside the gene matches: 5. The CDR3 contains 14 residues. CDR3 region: CASRLPGGNTEAFF. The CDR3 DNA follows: TGTGCCAGCAGACTACCAGGGGGGAACACTGAAGCTTTCTTT.

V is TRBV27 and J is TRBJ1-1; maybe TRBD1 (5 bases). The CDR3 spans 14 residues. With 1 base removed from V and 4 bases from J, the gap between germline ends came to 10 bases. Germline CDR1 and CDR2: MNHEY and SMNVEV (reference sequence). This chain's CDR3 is CASSLLQGPTEAFF. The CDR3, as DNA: TGTGCCAGCAGTTTATTGCAGGGCCCCACTGAAGCTTTCTTT.

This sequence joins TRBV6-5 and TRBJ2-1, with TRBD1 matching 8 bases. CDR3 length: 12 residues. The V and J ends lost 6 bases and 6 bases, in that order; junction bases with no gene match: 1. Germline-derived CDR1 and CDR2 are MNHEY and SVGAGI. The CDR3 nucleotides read TGTGCCAGCAGAACAGGGGGCAATGAGCAGTTCTTC. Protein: CASRTGGNEQFF.

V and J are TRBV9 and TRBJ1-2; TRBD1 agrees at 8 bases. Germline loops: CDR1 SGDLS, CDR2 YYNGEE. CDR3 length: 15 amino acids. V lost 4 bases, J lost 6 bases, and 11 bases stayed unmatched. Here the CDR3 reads CASSPPGRGPDGYTF. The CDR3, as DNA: TGTGCCAGCAGCCCACCGGGCAGGGGGCCTGATGGCTACACCTTC.

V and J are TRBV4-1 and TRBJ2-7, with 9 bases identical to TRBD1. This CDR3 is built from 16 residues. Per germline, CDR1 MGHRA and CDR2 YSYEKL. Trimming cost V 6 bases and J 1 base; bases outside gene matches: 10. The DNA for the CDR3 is TGCGCCAGCAGGGACAGGGGTGGCCCCGCGTCCTACGAGCAGTACTTC. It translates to CASRDRGGPASYEQYF.

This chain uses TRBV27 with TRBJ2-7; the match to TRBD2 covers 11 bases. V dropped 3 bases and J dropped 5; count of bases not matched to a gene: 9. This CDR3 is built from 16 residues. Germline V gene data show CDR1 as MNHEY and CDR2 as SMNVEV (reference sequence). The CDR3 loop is CASSLGQGLAGHEQYF. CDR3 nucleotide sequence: TGTGCCAGCAGTTTGGGCCAAGGACTAGCGGGCCACGAGCAGTACTTC.

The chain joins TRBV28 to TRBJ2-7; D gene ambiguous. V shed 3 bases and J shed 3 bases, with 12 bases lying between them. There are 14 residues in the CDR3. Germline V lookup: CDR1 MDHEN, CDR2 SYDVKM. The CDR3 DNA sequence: TGTGCCAGCAGTTTGGCAGGAAGAGGCTACGAGCAGTACTTC. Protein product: CASSLAGRGYEQYF.

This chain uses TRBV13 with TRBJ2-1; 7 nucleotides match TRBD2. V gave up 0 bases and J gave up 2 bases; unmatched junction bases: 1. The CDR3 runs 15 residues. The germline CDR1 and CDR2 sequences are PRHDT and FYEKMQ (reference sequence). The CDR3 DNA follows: TGTGCCAGCAGCTTAGGAGCGGGACCCTACAATGAGCAGTTCTTC. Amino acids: CASSLGAGPYNEQFF.

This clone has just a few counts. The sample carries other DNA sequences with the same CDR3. This chain's CDR3 is CAISGGSSYEQYF. The CDR3 DNA sequence: TGTGCCATCAGTGGTGGGAGCTCCTACGAGCAGTACTTC. The chain is built from TRBV10-3 and TRBJ2-7; maybe TRBD2 (5 bases). This CDR3 spans 13 amino acids. Germline assignment: CDR1 ENHRY and CDR2 SYGVKD. The V end was cut by 4 bases, the J end by 0 bases, with 7 bases between.

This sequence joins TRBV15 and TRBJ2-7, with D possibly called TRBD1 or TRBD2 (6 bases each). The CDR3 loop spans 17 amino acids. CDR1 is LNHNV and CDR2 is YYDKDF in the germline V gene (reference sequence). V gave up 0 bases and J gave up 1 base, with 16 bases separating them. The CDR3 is CATSRDRGLEASYEQYF. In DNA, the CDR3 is TGTGCCACCAGCAGAGATCGGGGGCTCGAGGCATCCTACGAGCAGTACTTC. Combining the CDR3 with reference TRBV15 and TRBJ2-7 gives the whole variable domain DAMVIQNPRYQVTQFGKPVTLSCSQTLNHNVMYWYQQKSSQAPKLLFHYYDKDFNNEADTPDNFQSRRPNTSFCFLDIRSPGLGDTAMYLCATSRDRGLEASYEQYFGPGTRLTVT.

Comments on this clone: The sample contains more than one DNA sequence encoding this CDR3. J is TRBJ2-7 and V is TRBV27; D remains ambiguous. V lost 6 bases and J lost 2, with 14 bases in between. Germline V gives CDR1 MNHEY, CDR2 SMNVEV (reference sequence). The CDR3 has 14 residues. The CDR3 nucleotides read TGTGCCAGCAGCCTAAATCCCGCAGCCTACGAGCAGTACTTC. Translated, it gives CASSLNPAAYEQYF.

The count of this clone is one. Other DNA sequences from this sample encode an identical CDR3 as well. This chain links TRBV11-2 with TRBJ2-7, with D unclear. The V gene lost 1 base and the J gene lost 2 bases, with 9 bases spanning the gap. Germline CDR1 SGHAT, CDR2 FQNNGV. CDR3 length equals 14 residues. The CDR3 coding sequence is TGTGCCAGCAGCTTAGTGGGTAGGGCCTACGAGCAGTACTTC. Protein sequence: CASSLVGRAYEQYF. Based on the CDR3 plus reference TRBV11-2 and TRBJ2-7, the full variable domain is EAGVAQSPRYKIIEKRQSVAFWCNPISGHATLYWYQQILGQGPKLLIQFQNNGVVDDSQLPKDRFSAERLKGVDSTLKIQPAKLEDSAVYLCASSLVGRAYEQYFGPGTRLTVT.

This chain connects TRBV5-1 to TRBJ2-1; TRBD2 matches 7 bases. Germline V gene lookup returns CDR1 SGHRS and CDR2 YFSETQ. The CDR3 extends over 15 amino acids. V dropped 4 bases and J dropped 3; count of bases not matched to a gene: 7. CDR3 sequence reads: CASSLRDYLYNEQFF. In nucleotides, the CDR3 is TGCGCCAGCAGCCTCCGGGACTATCTCTACAATGAGCAGTTCTTC.

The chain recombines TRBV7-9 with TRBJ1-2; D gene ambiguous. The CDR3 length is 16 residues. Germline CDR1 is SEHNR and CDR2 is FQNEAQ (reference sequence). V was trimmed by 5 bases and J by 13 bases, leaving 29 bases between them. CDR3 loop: CASSQPERLDGGPSTF. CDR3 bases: TGTGCCAGCAGCCAACCCGAACGCTTGGACGGAGGCCCTTCCACCTTC.

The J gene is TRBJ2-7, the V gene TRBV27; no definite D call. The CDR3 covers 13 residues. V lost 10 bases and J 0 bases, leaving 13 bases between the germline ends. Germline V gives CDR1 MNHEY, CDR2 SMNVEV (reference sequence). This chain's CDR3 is CATMGSFSYEQYF. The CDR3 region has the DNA TGTGCCACCATGGGATCATTCTCCTACGAGCAGTACTTC.

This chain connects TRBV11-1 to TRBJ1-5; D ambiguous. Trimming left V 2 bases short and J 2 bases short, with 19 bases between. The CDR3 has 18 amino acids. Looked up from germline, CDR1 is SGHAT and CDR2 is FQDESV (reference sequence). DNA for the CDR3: TGTGCCAGCAGCTTACCGAACTTCAACGGCAGCCGCAATCAGCCCCAGCATTTT. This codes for CASSLPNFNGSRNQPQHF.

The CDR3 loop is CASSLLGGQGNSDYTF. The CDR3, as DNA: TGTGCCAGCAGTTTATTGGGGGGACAGGGGAATTCGGACTACACCTTC. The chain uses TRBV27 and TRBJ1-2; 10 nucleotides align to TRBD1. Trimming took 1 base from V and 10 from J; bases not matched to a gene: 12. The V gene's germline CDR1 is MNHEY and CDR2 SMNVEV (reference sequence). There are 16 residues in the CDR3.

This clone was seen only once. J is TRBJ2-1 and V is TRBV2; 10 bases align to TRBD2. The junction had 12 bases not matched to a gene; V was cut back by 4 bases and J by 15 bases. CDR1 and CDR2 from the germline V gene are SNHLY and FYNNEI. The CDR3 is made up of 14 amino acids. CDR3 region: CASSGETSGFTAFF. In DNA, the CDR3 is TGTGCCAGCAGTGGGGAGACTAGCGGGTTTACAGCGTTCTTC.

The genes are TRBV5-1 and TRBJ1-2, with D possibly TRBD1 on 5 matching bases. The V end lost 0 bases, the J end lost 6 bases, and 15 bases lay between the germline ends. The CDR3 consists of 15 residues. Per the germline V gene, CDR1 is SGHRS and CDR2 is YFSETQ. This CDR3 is CASSLALQGGDGYTF. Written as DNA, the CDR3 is TGCGCCAGCAGCTTGGCTCTCCAGGGAGGAGATGGCTACACCTTC.